The clone carrying this T cell receptor beta chain turned up a few times. Antigen specificity is unknown. This sample was taken from a study of cytomegalovirus exposure and HLA in healthy donors. Study-wide results and caveats: According to the study, 160 or so TCR beta chains were cytomegalovirus-associated. Exclusion as indistinguishable affected some V segments, including TRBV6-2 and TRBV6-3.

PCR was performed using 60 Vbeta and 13 Jbeta primers. TCRdb's copy holds only in-frame clones and misses some; the assay was immunoSEQ multiplex PCR. Counted here are 190,000 or so clones, more than 75% occurring once; the ten biggest clones make up approximately 0.39%. The CDR3 is 16 residues long. With 0 bases clipped from V and 2 bases from J, the junction kept 5 bases outside the gene matches. Germline CDR1 SNHLY, CDR2 FYNNEI. Sequencing was carried out using PBMCs. The chain combines TRBV2 with TRBJ2-5, with 8 nucleotides matching TRBD2. This TCR was recovered from a male donor in good health and CMV-seropositive. The CDR3: CASSEAYAGGQETQYF. In DNA, the CDR3 is TGTGCCAGCAGTGAAGCGTACGCGGGGGGTCAAGAGACCCAGTACTTC.